Listed below are T cell receptor beta chains from one sample, sequenced in a study of blood T cells in healthy people across ages. TCRdb reprocessed the 5' RACE reads via MiXCR and lists one record per CDR3 protein. The table shows roughly 930,000 distinct CDR3 sequences, with approximately 49% occurring only once. What was sequenced was blood. All receptors derive from a man aged 25 to 45 in good health. CDR3s include the opening cysteine and the closing phenylalanine or tryptophan. The D gene is left open where the match is weak. Clone size is shown for a subset of rows, as once, few, many or a class of expanded clone.

d_call j_call v_call clone_size cdr3_nt cdr3_aa
NA TRBJ2-6 TRBV5-1 once TGCGCCAGCAGCTTGGACAGGGACTCCGGGGCCAACGTCCTGACTTTC CASSLDRDSGANVLTF
NA TRBJ1-2 TRBV7-6 many TGTGCCAGCAGCGCGAGCGGCGACTATGGCTACACCTTC CASSASGDYGYTF
NA TRBJ1-3 TRBV4-2 NA TGTGCCAGCAGCCAAGATTCGGGGGTAGACACCATATATTTT CASSQDSGVDTIYF
TRBD2 TRBJ2-5 TRBV7-7 NA TGTGCTAGCGCCTCAGCGGGGGGTGGAGAGACCCAGTACTTC CASASAGGGETQYF
NA TRBJ1-1 TRBV27 NA TGTGCCAGCAGTGTTGGGGTGGCCACTGAAGCTTTCTTT CASSVGVATEAFF
NA TRBJ1-6 TRBV10-3 few TGTGCCATCAGGGCCCGGGAAGCAGCCCTCCACTTT CAIRAREAALHF
TRBD1 TRBJ1-2 TRBV30 few TGTGCCTGGAGGGCCCCGGGACAGGCGGGTCCTAACTATGGCTACACCTTC CAWRAPGQAGPNYGYTF
TRBD1 TRBJ2-1 TRBV25-1 NA TGTGCCAGCCTTCGACAGGGGAGCCCCTACAATGAGCAGTTCTTC CASLRQGSPYNEQFF
TRBD1 TRBJ2-3 TRBV4-1 few TGCGCCAGCAGCCAACCCGGGACAGGAAGCACAGATACGCAGTATTTT CASSQPGTGSTDTQYF
NA TRBJ1-4 TRBV6-4 few TGTGCCAGCAGTGACTCTTCAGGCGAAAAACTGTTTTTT CASSDSSGEKLFF
NA TRBJ2-3 TRBV6-1 NA TGTGCCAGCAGTCGGAGAATTTTCACAGATACGCAGTATTTT CASSRRIFTDTQYF
NA TRBJ2-7 TRBV14 NA TGTGCCAGCAGCCAAGAGAGATGCGAGCAGTACTTC CASSQERCEQYF
NA TRBJ2-3 TRBV27 NA TGTGCCAGCAGCCCCGCCGGGAGTGGCGCTCAGTATTTT CASSPAGSGAQYF
NA TRBJ2-7 TRBV4-1 NA TGCGCCAGCAGCCAAGTGGAGGGCCCTTCCAACGAGCAGTACTTC CASSQVEGPSNEQYF
NA TRBJ1-2 TRBV25-1 NA TGTGCCAGATCCGCAACAGGGAACTATGGCTACACCTTC CARSATGNYGYTF
TRBD2 TRBJ2-1 TRBV7-2 many TGTGCCAGCAGCGCCGGGACTAGCGGGGCCAATGAGCAGTTCTTC CASSAGTSGANEQFF
NA TRBJ2-7 TRBV21-1 NA TGTGCCAGCAGCACGGGGACAGGGCTTCCCTACGAGCAGTACTTC CASSTGTGLPYEQYF
TRBD2 TRBJ2-1 TRBV6-4 many TGTGCCAGCAGTGTCCTGCCGGGGGGGCGAAACAATGAGCAGTTCTTC CASSVLPGGRNNEQFF
NA TRBJ1-1 TRBV10-3 NA TGTGCCATCAGAACAGACCGACAACCGGGCGCCGCTGAAGCTTTCTTT CAIRTDRQPGAAEAFF
NA TRBJ2-5 TRBV25-1 few TGTGCCAGCAGTCATCTAGGAAATCAAGGGTACGGACAAGAGACCCAGTACTTC CASSHLGNQGYGQETQYF
NA TRBJ2-5 TRBV9 few TGTGCCAGCAGCGTGTCAGGGGGGCGAGGTCGGGAGACCCAGTACTTC CASSVSGGRGRETQYF
NA TRBJ1-4 TRBV9 NA TGTGCCAGCAGCCGCGGGGGAGAGGAAAAACTGTTTTTT CASSRGGEEKLFF
TRBD2 TRBJ2-5 TRBV7-9 few TGTGCCAGCAGCTCCCGCGGGGGAGACCAAGAGACCCAGTACTTC CASSSRGGDQETQYF
NA TRBJ2-3 TRBV27 few TGTGCCAGCAGTATAACCCCCACAGATACGCAGTATTTT CASSITPTDTQYF
NA TRBJ1-1 TRBV25-1 NA TGTGCCAGCAGTGAAGGGGGTGGGCTAGGTGAAGCTTTCTTT CASSEGGGLGEAFF
NA TRBJ2-1 TRBV7-9 NA TGTGCCAGCAGCTTACTGACCTTATACAATGAGCAGTTCTTC CASSLLTLYNEQFF
NA TRBJ1-1 TRBV9 NA TGTGCCAGCAGCGTAGGAGGGACACCGAACACTGAAGCTTTCTTT CASSVGGTPNTEAFF
TRBD1 TRBJ2-3 TRBV18 NA TGTGCCAGCTCCCGAGGACAGGGGCCATTCACAGATACGCAGTATTTT CASSRGQGPFTDTQYF
NA TRBJ1-2 TRBV7-2 NA TGTGCCAGCAGCTTAGGGGGGGCGGTTTATGGCTACACCTTC CASSLGGAVYGYTF
NA TRBJ1-1 TRBV4-1 NA TGCGCCAGCAGCCAAGATTGGAGATTTATGAACACTGAAGCTTTCTTT CASSQDWRFMNTEAFF
TRBD1 TRBJ1-5 TRBV4-2 NA TGTGCCAGCAGCCAGGACCGACAGGGCAGTCAGCCCCAGCATTTT CASSQDRQGSQPQHF
NA TRBJ2-1 TRBV20-1 NA TGCAGTGCCCAAGCAGCAGCCGGGGGTTACAATGAGCAGTTCTTC CSAQAAAGGYNEQFF
NA TRBJ1-2 TRBV20-1 few TGCAGCCTACTGGGCGGAAACGAGTCTGGCTACACCTTC CSLLGGNESGYTF
TRBD2 TRBJ2-3 TRBV7-3 NA TGTGCCAGCAGCCTGGGGACTAGCGGCCTACCCGATACGCAGTATTTT CASSLGTSGLPDTQYF
NA TRBJ2-1 TRBV4-3 NA TGCGCCAGCAGCCAAGATCAAGGTGTGGTGAGCTCCTACAATGAGCAGTTCTTC CASSQDQGVVSSYNEQFF
NA TRBJ1-4 TRBV5-1 NA TGCGCCAGCAGCCGACTCACCTCAACTAATGAAAAACTGTTTTTT CASSRLTSTNEKLFF
NA TRBJ2-1 TRBV20-1 NA TGCAGTGCTGGCCGGAGACTCGACAATGAGCAGTTCTTC CSAGRRLDNEQFF
TRBD1 TRBJ2-3 TRBV29-1 NA TGCAGCGTTGAAGGGGGCCAAGGGGGCTTTCGAGATACGCAGTATTTT CSVEGGQGGFRDTQYF
NA TRBJ1-5 TRBV20-1 NA TGCAGTGCTAGAGAGAGTCGAGGTTTGGACCAGCCCCAGCATTTT CSARESRGLDQPQHF
NA TRBJ2-6 TRBV24-1 few TGTGCCACCAGTGAATCGGACAACTCTGGGGCCAACGTCCTGACTTTC CATSESDNSGANVLTF
NA TRBJ1-1 TRBV5-1 NA TGCGCCAGCAGCTTGGGGGCGTGGGGGAACACTGAAGCTTTCTTT CASSLGAWGNTEAFF
NA TRBJ2-5 TRBV20-1 NA TGCAGTGCTACCAGGGGGGCCCAAGAGACCCAGTACTTC CSATRGAQETQYF
TRBD1 TRBJ1-2 TRBV29-1 many TGCAGCGTGACCGAAGGGGGCGGCTATGGCTACACCTTC CSVTEGGGYGYTF
NA TRBJ2-3 TRBV6-1 NA TGTGCCAGCAGTTTGCGGGATGTGGATACGCAGTATTTT CASSLRDVDTQYF
TRBD2 TRBJ2-5 TRBV3-1 few TGTGCCAGCAGCCAAGCAAGCGGGGTCGGAGAGACCCAGTACTTC CASSQASGVGETQYF
NA TRBJ1-4 TRBV28 NA TGTGCCAGCAGTGCGGACCCGTCCTTTAATGAAAAACTGTTTTTT CASSADPSFNEKLFF
TRBD2 TRBJ2-1 TRBV5-6 NA TGTGCCAGCAGCGGATACGTTAGCGGGGGGCCGGGATTGGGTGGACAGTTCTTC CASSGYVSGGPGLGGQFF
NA TRBJ2-5 TRBV12-3/TRBV12-4 NA TGTGCCGGCAGTTTAATGGGAGTACCGGGGACCCAGTACTTC CAGSLMGVPGTQYF
NA TRBJ2-7 TRBV6-1 few TGTGCCAGCAGTGACTGGGCAGGGTATTCCTACGAGCAGTACTTC CASSDWAGYSYEQYF
NA TRBJ2-1 TRBV3-1 NA TGTGCCAGCAGCCAACCCGGAACGGCATATGAGCAGTTCTTC CASSQPGTAYEQFF
NA TRBJ1-1 TRBV9 few TGTGCCAGCAGGTCAAACCTCCCCCAGGCTTTCTTT CASRSNLPQAFF
TRBD1 TRBJ2-7 TRBV7-3 many TGTGCCAGCAGCTTACAAGGACAGGGAAGCTACGAGCAGTACTTC CASSLQGQGSYEQYF
TRBD2 TRBJ2-1 TRBV6-2/TRBV6-3 NA TGTGCCAGCCGTAGGTTACCTAGCGGGGGGGCTGTGGTCAATGAGCAGTTCTTC CASRRLPSGGAVVNEQFF
NA TRBJ2-3 TRBV7-3 NA TGTGCCAGCAGCCTGGGGCTAACAACAGATACGCAGTATTTT CASSLGLTTDTQYF
NA TRBJ2-3 TRBV3-1 NA TGTGCCAGCAGCCAGGCACTCGAGGATACGCAGTATTTT CASSQALEDTQYF
TRBD1 TRBJ2-7 TRBV6-1 NA TGTGCCAGCAGGGGGACAGTCGACGAGCAGTACTTC CASRGTVDEQYF
NA TRBJ2-7 TRBV28 NA TGTGCCAGCAGAACCACAGGCCCTGGCGTGTACGAGCAGTACTTC CASRTTGPGVYEQYF
NA TRBJ1-1 TRBV3-1 NA TGTGCCAGCAGCCAAGGAAGCGCGCGTGAAGCTTTCTTT CASSQGSAREAFF